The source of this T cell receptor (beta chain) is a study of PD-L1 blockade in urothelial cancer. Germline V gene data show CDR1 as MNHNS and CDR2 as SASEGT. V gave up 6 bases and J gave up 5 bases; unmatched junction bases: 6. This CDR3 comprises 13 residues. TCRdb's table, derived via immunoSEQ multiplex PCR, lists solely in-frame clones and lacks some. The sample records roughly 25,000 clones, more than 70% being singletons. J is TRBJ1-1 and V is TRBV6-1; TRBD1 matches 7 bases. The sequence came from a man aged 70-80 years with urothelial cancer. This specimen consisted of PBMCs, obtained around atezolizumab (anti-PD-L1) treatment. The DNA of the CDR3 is TGTGCCAGCAGGGCCGGGACAGAAACTGAAGCTTTCTTT. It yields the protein CASRAGTETEAFF.